This T cell receptor (beta chain) is from a study of blood T cell repertoires in COVID-19. Profiled with immunoSEQ multiplex PCR; TCRdb holds only in-frame clones, not every one. The table lists 150,000 to 200,000 clones, around four fifths of them singletons, with around 5.2% in the top ten. This CDR3 spans 14 amino acids. V lost 3 bases to trimming and J lost 3 bases, with 9 bases between them. In germline, CDR1 is MDHEN, CDR2 SYDVKM. The TCR comes from a woman aged 25 to 39 with acute or convalescent COVID-19. Material: peripheral blood. The V and J genes are TRBV28 and TRBJ1-5, with a weak D call TRBD1 (6 bases). The CDR3 loop is CASSFTGNNQPQHF. In nucleotides, the CDR3 is TGTGCCAGCAGTTTTACAGGGAACAATCAGCCCCAGCATTTT.